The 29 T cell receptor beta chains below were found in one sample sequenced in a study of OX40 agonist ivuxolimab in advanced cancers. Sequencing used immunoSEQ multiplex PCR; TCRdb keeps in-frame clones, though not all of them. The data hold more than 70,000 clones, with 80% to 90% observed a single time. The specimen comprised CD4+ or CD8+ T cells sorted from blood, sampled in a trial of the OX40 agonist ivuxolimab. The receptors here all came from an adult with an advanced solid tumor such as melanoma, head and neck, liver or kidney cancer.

CDR3 nucleotides: TGCGCCAGCGGCCGGGACAGCTCCTACGAGCAGTACTTC. Its translation is CASGRDSSYEQYF. The chain links TRBV5-1 to TRBJ2-7; 7 bases fit TRBD1. The CDR3 is made up of 13 amino acids. Trimming at V came to 7 bases and at J to 0 bases, leaving 4 bases not matched to a gene. The germline V gene encodes CDR1 SGHRS and CDR2 YFSETQ.

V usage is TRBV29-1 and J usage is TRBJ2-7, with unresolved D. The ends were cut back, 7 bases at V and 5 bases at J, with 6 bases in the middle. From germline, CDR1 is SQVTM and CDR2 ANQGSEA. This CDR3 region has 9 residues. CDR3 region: CSARHEQYF. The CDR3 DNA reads TGCAGCGCACGGCACGAGCAGTACTTC.

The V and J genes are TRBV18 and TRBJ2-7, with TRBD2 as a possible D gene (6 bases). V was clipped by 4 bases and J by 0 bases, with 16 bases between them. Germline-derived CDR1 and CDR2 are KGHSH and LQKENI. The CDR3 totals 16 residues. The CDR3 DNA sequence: TGTGCCAGCTCACTGAACGGGGGACGACTCTCCTACGAGCAGTACTTC. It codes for CASSLNGGRLSYEQYF.

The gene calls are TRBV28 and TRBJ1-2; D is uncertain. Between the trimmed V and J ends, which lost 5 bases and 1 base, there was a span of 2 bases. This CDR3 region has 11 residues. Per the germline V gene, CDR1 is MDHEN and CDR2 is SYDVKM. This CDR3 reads CASSRNYGYTF. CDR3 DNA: TGTGCCAGCAGTCGTAACTATGGCTACACCTTC.

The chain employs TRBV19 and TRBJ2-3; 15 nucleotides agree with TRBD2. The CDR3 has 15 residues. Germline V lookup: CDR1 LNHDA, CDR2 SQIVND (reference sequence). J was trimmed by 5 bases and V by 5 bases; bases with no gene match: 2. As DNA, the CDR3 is TGTGCCAGTAGTTTGGGACTAGCGGGGGGAGATACGCAGTATTTT. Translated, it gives CASSLGLAGGDTQYF.

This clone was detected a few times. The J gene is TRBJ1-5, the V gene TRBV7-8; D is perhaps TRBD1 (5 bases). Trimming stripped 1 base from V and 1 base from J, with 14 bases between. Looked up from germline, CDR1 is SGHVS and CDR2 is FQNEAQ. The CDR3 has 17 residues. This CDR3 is CASSLGYPGVSNQPQHF. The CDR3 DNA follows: TGTGCCAGCAGCTTAGGCTACCCGGGGGTAAGCAATCAGCCCCAGCATTTT.

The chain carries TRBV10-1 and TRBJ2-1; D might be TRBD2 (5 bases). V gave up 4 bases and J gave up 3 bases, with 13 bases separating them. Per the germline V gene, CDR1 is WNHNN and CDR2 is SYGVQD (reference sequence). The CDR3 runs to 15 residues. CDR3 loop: CASSVDWIIYNEQFF. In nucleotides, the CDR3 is TGCGCCAGCAGTGTGGACTGGATCATCTACAATGAGCAGTTCTTC.

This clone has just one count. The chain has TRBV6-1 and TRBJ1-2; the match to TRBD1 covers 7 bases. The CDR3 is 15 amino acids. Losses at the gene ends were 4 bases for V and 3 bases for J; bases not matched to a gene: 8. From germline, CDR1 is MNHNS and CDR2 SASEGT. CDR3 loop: CASSGQGNRDYGYTF. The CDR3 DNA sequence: TGTGCCAGCAGTGGACAGGGTAATAGGGACTATGGCTACACCTTC.

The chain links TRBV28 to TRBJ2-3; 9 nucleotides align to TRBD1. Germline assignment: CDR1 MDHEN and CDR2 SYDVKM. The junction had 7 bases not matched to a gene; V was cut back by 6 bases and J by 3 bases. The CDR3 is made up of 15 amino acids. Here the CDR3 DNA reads TGTGCCAGCAGGAGACAGGGGGAAGGTACAGATACGCAGTATTTT. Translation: CASRRQGEGTDTQYF.

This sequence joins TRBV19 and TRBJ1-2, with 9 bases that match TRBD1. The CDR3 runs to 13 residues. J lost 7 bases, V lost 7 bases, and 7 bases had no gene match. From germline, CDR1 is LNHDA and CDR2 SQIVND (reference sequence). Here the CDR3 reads CASNTGTGFGYTF. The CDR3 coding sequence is TGTGCCAGTAATACCGGGACAGGGTTTGGCTACACCTTC.

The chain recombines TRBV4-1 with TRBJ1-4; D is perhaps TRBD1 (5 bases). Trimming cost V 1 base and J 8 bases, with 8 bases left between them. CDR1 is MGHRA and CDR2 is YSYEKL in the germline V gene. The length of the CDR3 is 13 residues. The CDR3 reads CASSQGTREKLFF. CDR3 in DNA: TGCGCCAGCAGCCAAGGGACAAGGGAAAAACTGTTTTTT.

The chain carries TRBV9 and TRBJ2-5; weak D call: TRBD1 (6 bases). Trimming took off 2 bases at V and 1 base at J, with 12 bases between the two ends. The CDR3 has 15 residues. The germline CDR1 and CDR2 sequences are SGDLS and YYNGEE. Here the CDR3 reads CASSVAGVTQETQYF. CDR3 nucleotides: TGTGCCAGCAGCGTTGCAGGGGTGACCCAAGAGACCCAGTACTTC.

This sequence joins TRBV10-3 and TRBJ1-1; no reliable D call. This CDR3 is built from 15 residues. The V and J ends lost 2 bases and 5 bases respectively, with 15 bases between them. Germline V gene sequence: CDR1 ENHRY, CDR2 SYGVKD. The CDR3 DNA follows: TGTGCCATCAGTGAGACCCGGGCTGGAAGGACTGAAGCTTTCTTT. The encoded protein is CAISETRAGRTEAFF.

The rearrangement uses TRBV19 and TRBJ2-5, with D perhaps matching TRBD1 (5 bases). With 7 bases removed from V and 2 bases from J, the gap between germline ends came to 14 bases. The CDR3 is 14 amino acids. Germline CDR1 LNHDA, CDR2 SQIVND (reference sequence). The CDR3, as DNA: TGTGCCAGTATGAAAAGGGGCCTACAAGAGACCCAGTACTTC. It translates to CASMKRGLQETQYF.

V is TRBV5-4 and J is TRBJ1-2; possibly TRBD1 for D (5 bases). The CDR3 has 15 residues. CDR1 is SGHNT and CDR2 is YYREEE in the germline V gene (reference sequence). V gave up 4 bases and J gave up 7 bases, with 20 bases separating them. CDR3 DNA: TGTGCCAGCAGCCAGGGCGGGGAGTGGTTGGGTGGCTACACCTTC. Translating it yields CASSQGGEWLGGYTF.

CDR3 in amino acids: CASSFPGGDGDTQYF. The CDR3 DNA is TGTGCCAGCAGTTTTCCAGGGGGCGATGGAGATACGCAGTATTTT. This chain uses TRBV28 with TRBJ2-3; 8 positions match TRBD1. The germline gives CDR1 MDHEN, CDR2 SYDVKM. CDR3 length equals 15 residues. The ends lost 3 bases at V and 5 bases at J; junction bases unmatched: 7.

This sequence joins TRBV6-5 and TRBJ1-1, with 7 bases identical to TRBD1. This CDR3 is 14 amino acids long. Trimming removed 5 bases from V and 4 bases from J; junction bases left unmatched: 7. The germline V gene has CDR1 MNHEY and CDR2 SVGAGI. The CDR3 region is CASSPTGVGTEAFF. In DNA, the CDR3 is TGTGCCAGCAGTCCTACAGGGGTGGGCACTGAAGCTTTCTTT.

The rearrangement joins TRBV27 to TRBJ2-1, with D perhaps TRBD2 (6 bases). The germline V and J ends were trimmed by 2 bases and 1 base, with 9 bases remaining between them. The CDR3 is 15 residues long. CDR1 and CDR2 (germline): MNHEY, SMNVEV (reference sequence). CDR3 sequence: CASSLRDWSYNEQFF. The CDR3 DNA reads TGTGCCAGCAGTTTAAGGGACTGGTCCTACAATGAGCAGTTCTTC.

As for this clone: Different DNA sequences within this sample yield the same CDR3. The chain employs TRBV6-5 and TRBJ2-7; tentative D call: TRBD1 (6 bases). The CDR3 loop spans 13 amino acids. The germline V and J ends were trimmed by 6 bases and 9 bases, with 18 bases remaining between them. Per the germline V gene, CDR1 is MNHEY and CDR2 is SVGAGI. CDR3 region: CASSMAGVVGQYF. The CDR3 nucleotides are TGTGCCAGCAGCATGGCAGGGGTAGTAGGGCAGTACTTC.

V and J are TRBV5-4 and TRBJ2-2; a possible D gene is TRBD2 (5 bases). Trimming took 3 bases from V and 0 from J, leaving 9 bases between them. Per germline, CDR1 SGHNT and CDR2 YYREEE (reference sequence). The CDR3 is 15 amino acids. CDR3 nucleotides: TGTGCCAGCAGCTGGGCTAGCTCGAACACCGGGGAGCTGTTTTTT. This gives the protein CASSWASSNTGELFF.

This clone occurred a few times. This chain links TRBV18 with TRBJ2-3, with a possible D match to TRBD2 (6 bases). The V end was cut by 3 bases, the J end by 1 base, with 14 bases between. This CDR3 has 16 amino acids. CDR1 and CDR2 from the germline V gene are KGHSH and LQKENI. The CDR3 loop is CASSPRLSGGTDTQYF. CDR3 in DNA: TGTGCCAGCTCACCTCGACTTTCGGGGGGCACAGATACGCAGTATTTT.

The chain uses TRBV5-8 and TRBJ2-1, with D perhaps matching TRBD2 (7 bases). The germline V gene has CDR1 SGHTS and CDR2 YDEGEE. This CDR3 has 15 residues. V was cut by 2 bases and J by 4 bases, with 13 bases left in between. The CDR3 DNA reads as TGTGCCAGCAGCTTAAGGGGGGGCTCTTACAATGAGCAGTTCTTC. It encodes CASSLRGGSYNEQFF.

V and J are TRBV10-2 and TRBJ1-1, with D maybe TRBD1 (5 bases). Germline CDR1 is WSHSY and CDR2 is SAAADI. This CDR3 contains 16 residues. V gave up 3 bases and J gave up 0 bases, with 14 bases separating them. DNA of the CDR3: TGCGCCAGCAGTGAAGGCGGGGCCTACCTGAACACTGAAGCTTTCTTT. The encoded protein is CASSEGGAYLNTEAFF.

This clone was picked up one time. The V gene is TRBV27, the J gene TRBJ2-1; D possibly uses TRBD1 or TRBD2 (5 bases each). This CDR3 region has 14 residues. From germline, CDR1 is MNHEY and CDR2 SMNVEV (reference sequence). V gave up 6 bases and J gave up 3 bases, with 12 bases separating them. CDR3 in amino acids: CASRPGADYNEQFF. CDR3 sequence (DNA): TGTGCCAGCAGACCCGGGGCAGACTACAATGAGCAGTTCTTC.

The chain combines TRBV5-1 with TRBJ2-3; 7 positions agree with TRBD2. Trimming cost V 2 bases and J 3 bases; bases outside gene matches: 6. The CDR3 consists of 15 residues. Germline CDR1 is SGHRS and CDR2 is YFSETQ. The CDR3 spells CASSLVAGGTDTQYF. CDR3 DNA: TGCGCCAGCAGCTTAGTAGCGGGTGGGACAGATACGCAGTATTTT.

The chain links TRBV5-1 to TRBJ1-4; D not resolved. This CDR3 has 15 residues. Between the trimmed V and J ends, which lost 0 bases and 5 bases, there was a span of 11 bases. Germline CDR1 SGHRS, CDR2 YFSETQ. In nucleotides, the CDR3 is TGCGCCAGCAGCTTGGAGGGCGGATCCAATGAAAAACTGTTTTTT. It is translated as CASSLEGGSNEKLFF.

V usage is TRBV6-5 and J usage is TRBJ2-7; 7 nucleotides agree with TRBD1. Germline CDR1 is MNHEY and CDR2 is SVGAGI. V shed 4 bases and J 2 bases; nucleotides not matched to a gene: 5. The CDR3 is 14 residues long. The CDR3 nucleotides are TGTGCCAGCAGTTCAGCCGGGACAGCCTACGAGCAGTACTTC. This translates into CASSSAGTAYEQYF.

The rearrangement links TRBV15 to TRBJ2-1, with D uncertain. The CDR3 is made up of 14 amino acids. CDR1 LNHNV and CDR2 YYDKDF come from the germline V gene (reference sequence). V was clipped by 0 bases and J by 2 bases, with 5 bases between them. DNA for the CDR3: TGTGCCACCAGCAGAGATGGCCCCTACAATGAGCAGTTCTTC. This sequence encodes CATSRDGPYNEQFF. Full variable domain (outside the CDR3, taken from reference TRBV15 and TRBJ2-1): DAMVIQNPRYQVTQFGKPVTLSCSQTLNHNVMYWYQQKSSQAPKLLFHYYDKDFNNEADTPDNFQSRRPNTSFCFLDIRSPGLGDTAMYLCATSRDGPYNEQFFGPGTRLTVL.

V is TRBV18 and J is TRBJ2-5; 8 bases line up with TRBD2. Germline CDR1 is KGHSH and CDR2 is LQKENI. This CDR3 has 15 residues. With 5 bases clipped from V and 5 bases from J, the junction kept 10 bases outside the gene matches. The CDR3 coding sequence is TGTGCCAGCTCATTACTAGCGGTACCCGGGGAGACCCAGTACTTC. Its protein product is CASSLLAVPGETQYF.